Included here is one T cell receptor (beta chain) sequence, with context. The authors ran a second PCR of roughly 6 to 12 cycles using a sample-barcoded 5' primer and a J-beta primer mix. TCRdb independently ran MiXCR on the 5' RACE reads; one entry per CDR3 protein. The sample records 800,000 to 900,000 distinct CDR3 sequences, about 59% being singletons. CDR1 MGHDK and CDR2 SYGVNS come from the germline V gene. Trimming at V came to 4 bases and at J to 0 bases, leaving 3 bases not matched to a gene. The CDR3 sequence is 15 residues long. The data are from a study of blood T cells in healthy people across ages.

Input material: blood. This sequence originates from a man aged 30 to 39 in good health. V gene TRBV25-1 combines with J gene TRBJ2-4, with TRBD1 identical over 7 bases. The chain's CDR3 is CASSAQGIAKNIQYF. Written as DNA, the CDR3 is TGTGCCAGCAGTGCACAGGGGATAGCCAAAAACATTCAGTACTTC. Based on the CDR3 plus reference TRBV25-1 and TRBJ2-4, the full variable domain is EADIYQTPRYLVIGTGKKITLECSQTMGHDKMYWYQQDPGMELHLIHYSYGVNSTEKGDLSSESTVSRIRTEHFPLTLESARPSHTSQYLCASSAQGIAKNIQYFGAGTRLSVL.